Following are 27 T cell receptor beta chains from one sample sequenced in a study of T-cell reconstitution after alpha-beta-depleted transplantation in children. Researchers prepared the TCRbeta library using unique molecular identifiers, the study reports. MiXCR was run by TCRdb on the PCR reads, yielding one entry per CDR3 protein. This table holds around 200,000 distinct CDR3 sequences, around 9.2% found once. The sequencing used PBMCs, mostly from graft donor cells, collected 360 days after TCRalphabeta/CD19-depleted stem cell transplant. The receptor source for this set is a male patient aged 2 to 9 who had a stem cell transplant for acute myeloid leukemia, so the T cells may come from the graft donor.

This clonotype was seen ten or more times. J is TRBJ2-1 and V is TRBV20-1; 11 bases agree with TRBD2. Germline CDR1 and CDR2: DFQATT and SNEGSKA (reference sequence). Losses at the gene ends were 4 bases for V and 8 bases for J; bases not matched to a gene: 7. This CDR3 is built from 14 residues. This CDR3 reads CSAKLAGVGDEQFF. The CDR3 coding sequence is TGCAGTGCTAAACTAGCGGGAGTCGGCGATGAGCAGTTCTTC.

This clonotype appeared many times. The chain recombines TRBV27 with TRBJ2-1; 7 positions match TRBD2. The CDR3 totals 13 residues. The germline CDR1 and CDR2 sequences are MNHEY and SMNVEV (reference sequence). Unmatched junction bases numbered 7, after V lost 8 bases and J lost 6 bases. Written as DNA, the CDR3 is TGTGCCAGCCTTGATGGACTAGGCAATGAGCAGTTCTTC. This sequence encodes CASLDGLGNEQFF.

This clonotype was detected a few times. The chain uses TRBV5-1 and TRBJ2-5; D gene unclear. The CDR3 contains 13 residues. The germline gives CDR1 SGHRS, CDR2 YFSETQ. V lost 2 bases and J lost 4, with 9 bases in between. The CDR3 region is CASSFGSVETQYF. CDR3 nucleotides: TGCGCCAGCAGCTTCGGCTCGGTAGAGACCCAGTACTTC. The entire variable domain, with the rest obtained from reference TRBV5-1 and TRBJ2-5, is as follows: KAGVTQTPRYLIKTRGQQVTLSCSPISGHRSVSWYQQTPGQGLQFLFEYFSETQRNKGNFPGRFSGRQFSNSRSEMNVSTLELGDSALYLCASSFGSVETQYFGPGTRLLVL.

This clonotype was observed a few times. This chain connects TRBV5-5 to TRBJ2-7, with 9 bases that match TRBD1. CDR1 and CDR2 (germline): SGHKS, YYEKEE (reference sequence). Trimming at V came to 3 bases and at J to 3 bases, leaving 4 bases not matched to a gene. CDR3 length: 14 amino acids. In DNA form, the CDR3 reads TGTGCCAGCAGCTATTCGGGACAGGGCTACGAGCAGTACGTC. Protein product: CASSYSGQGYEQYV.

V usage is TRBV4-1 and J usage is TRBJ2-7, with no clear D. Trimming removed 2 bases from V and 6 bases from J, with 5 bases in between. Germline V gives CDR1 MGHRA, CDR2 YSYEKL. This CDR3 comprises 11 residues. The DNA of the CDR3 is TGCGCCAGCAGCCAATCCGGCGAGCAGTACTTC. Encoded protein: CASSQSGEQYF.

This clonotype was detected a few times. V usage is TRBV15 and J usage is TRBJ2-5; perhaps D is TRBD1 or TRBD2 (5 bases each). CDR1 and CDR2 (germline): LNHNV, YYDKDF (reference sequence). V was trimmed by 1 base and J by 2 bases, leaving 8 bases between them. This CDR3 has 14 amino acids. The CDR3 nucleotides read TGTGCCACCAGCAGAGGGGGGTTACAAGAGACCCAGTACTTC. Its protein is CATSRGGLQETQYF.

By sample share, this clonotype is medium-sized. The chain is built from TRBV10-3 and TRBJ2-2; weak D call: TRBD2 (6 bases). Trimming took off 0 bases at V and 7 bases at J, with 15 bases between the two ends. CDR1 is ENHRY and CDR2 is SYGVKD in the germline V gene. The CDR3 length is 16 residues. The CDR3 DNA sequence: TGTGCCATCAGTGAGTCGAGTGGGGGGACGGACGGGGAGCTGTTTTTT. Amino acid sequence: CAISESSGGTDGELFF.

This clonotype was found a few times. V usage is TRBV28 and J usage is TRBJ2-7; 7 bases match TRBD2. Per germline, CDR1 MDHEN and CDR2 SYDVKM. The CDR3 sequence is 16 residues long. V lost 2 bases and J lost 3; bases outside the gene matches: 10. The CDR3 reads CASSLAVAGAGYEQYF. CDR3 nucleotide sequence: TGTGCCAGCAGTTTAGCCGTCGCGGGAGCGGGCTACGAGCAGTACTTC.

This clonotype was counted a few times. The chain links TRBV24-1 to TRBJ1-6; weak D call: TRBD1 (6 bases). Germline V CDR1 and CDR2: KGHDR, SFDVKD. The CDR3 is made up of 15 amino acids. The V end lost 7 bases, the J end lost 3 bases, and 12 bases lay between the germline ends. CDR3 nucleotides: TGTGCCACCAGCCCCCGGGGGCTCTATAATTCACCCCTCCACTTT. Translating it yields CATSPRGLYNSPLHF.

In its sample, this clonotype was seen a few times. The chain carries TRBV21-1 and TRBJ2-5; no check of the table's D call, TRBD1, against the DNA was made. TRBV21-1 has pseudogene status. CDR3 length: 18 residues. Written as DNA, the CDR3 is TGTGCCAGCAGCAAAGAGGGGGTGGCAGCATTGTACCAAGAGACCCAGTACTTC. Translating gives CASSKEGVAALYQETQYF.

This clonotype has a handful of counts. The V gene is TRBV10-3, the J gene TRBJ1-4; TRBD1 matches at 9 bases. This CDR3 region has 14 residues. The J segment lost 8 bases and the V segment lost 5 bases, leaving 6 bases of the junction unmatched. Germline V gene lookup returns CDR1 ENHRY and CDR2 SYGVKD. The DNA for the CDR3 is TGTGCCATCAGTCCGGGACAGGGAACGGAAAAACTGTTTTTT. Its translation is CAISPGQGTEKLFF.

This clonotype was found many times. The chain links TRBV2 to TRBJ2-2; D gene uncertain. CDR3 length: 15 amino acids. With 4 bases removed from V and 1 base from J, the gap between germline ends came to 10 bases. The germline V gene has CDR1 SNHLY and CDR2 FYNNEI. CDR3 protein: CASSVQSLNTGELFF. In DNA, the CDR3 is TGTGCCAGCAGTGTCCAATCCCTGAACACCGGGGAGCTGTTTTTT.

The sample holds a few counts of this clonotype. This chain connects TRBV5-1 to TRBJ1-2, with 9 bases lining up with TRBD1. The ends lost 0 bases at V and 4 bases at J; junction bases unmatched: 4. Germline CDR1 SGHRS, CDR2 YFSETQ. CDR3 length equals 15 residues. CDR3 nucleotide sequence: TGCGCCAGCAGCTTGGAACAGGGGGCTGGCTATGGCTACACCTTC. It is translated as CASSLEQGAGYGYTF.

The table lists this clonotype with a few counts. The chain combines TRBV3-1 with TRBJ2-2; D is perhaps TRBD1 or TRBD2 (6 bases each). The germline V gene has CDR1 LGHDT and CDR2 YNNKEL (reference sequence). The CDR3 extends over 14 amino acids. With 4 bases removed from V and 7 bases from J, the gap between germline ends came to 13 bases. The CDR3 coding sequence is TGTGCCAGCAGCCTACTGGAGGGGGTCGGGGAGCTGTTTTTT. This encodes CASSLLEGVGELFF. The variable domain in full, completed from reference TRBV3-1 and TRBJ2-2, reads DTAVSQTPKYLVTQMGNDKSIKCEQNLGHDTMYWYKQDSKKFLKIMFSYNNKELIINETVPNRFSPKSPDKAHLNLHINSLELGDSAVYFCASSLLEGVGELFFGEGSRLTVL.

This chain connects TRBV30 to TRBJ2-3, with TRBD2 matching 9 bases. Germline assignment: CDR1 GTSNPN and CDR2 SVGIG (reference sequence). The CDR3 contains 13 residues. J gave up 1 base and V 7 bases, and 3 bases lay outside the gene matches. The CDR3 DNA sequence: TGTGCCTCAGAGCGGGAGGGCACAGATACGCAGTATTTT. Translating gives CASEREGTDTQYF.

This chain connects TRBV7-7 to TRBJ2-7, with D maybe TRBD2 (6 bases). Germline V gives CDR1 SSHAT, CDR2 FNYEAQ (reference sequence). CDR3 size: 17 residues. The DNA of the CDR3 is TGTGCTAGCAGCTCACAGACGACGGGGAGGAGCTCCTACGAGCAGTACGTC. This translates into CASSSQTTGRSSYEQYV.

The gene calls are TRBV20-1 and TRBJ2-5; 11 bases line up with TRBD2. The CDR3 extends over 14 amino acids. The germline V gene encodes CDR1 DFQATT and CDR2 SNEGSKA (reference sequence). V gave up 2 bases and J gave up 4 bases; unmatched junction bases: 3. The CDR3 nucleotides are TGCAGTGCTAGATCCCTAGCGGGAGGAGAGACCCAGTACTTC. This translates into CSARSLAGGETQYF.

The chain couples TRBV27 to TRBJ2-5; no clear D gene. This CDR3 has 15 amino acids. The V and J ends lost 6 bases and 1 base respectively, with 15 bases between them. The germline V gene has CDR1 MNHEY and CDR2 SMNVEV (reference sequence). CDR3 bases: TGTGCCAGCAGCCCAACCTTGGAGCGCCAAGAGACCCAGTACTTC. It translates to CASSPTLERQETQYF.

This chain uses TRBV20-1 with TRBJ2-5; 13 bases fit TRBD2. CDR3 length: 16 amino acids. V gave up 1 base and J gave up 2 bases; unmatched junction bases: 4. Germline loops: CDR1 DFQATT, CDR2 SNEGSKA (reference sequence). The chain's CDR3 is CSARGGTSGMQETQYF. CDR3 DNA sequence: TGCAGTGCTAGAGGGGGGACTAGCGGGATGCAAGAGACCCAGTACTTC.

This clonotype occurred a few times. The chain joins TRBV7-9 to TRBJ2-5; 8 bases line up with TRBD2. The V and J ends lost 5 bases and 1 base, in that order; junction bases with no gene match: 6. The length of the CDR3 is 15 residues. Germline V gene sequence: CDR1 SEHNR, CDR2 FQNEAQ (reference sequence). The CDR3 DNA sequence: TGTGCCAGCAGCCTCCAGCGGGGGTTCCAAGAGACCCAGTACTTC. The encoded protein is CASSLQRGFQETQYF. The full variable domain, its missing parts supplied by reference TRBV7-9 and TRBJ2-5, is DTGVSQNPRHKITKRGQNVTFRCDPISEHNRLYWYRQTLGQGPEFLTYFQNEAQLEKSRLLSDRFSAERPKGSFSTLEIQRTEQGDSAMYLCASSLQRGFQETQYFGPGTRLLVL.

The table lists this clonotype with a few counts. This chain uses TRBV20-1 with TRBJ2-2; 9 bases fit TRBD2. V lost 2 bases and J lost 4; bases outside the gene matches: 8. The CDR3 has 16 amino acids. Per the germline V gene, CDR1 is DFQATT and CDR2 is SNEGSKA (reference sequence). The CDR3 here is CSARLAGPGATGELFF. DNA of the CDR3: TGCAGTGCTAGACTAGCGGGGCCCGGGGCCACCGGGGAGCTGTTTTTT.

The CDR3, as DNA: TGCAGTGCTAGCGACTACCCTAGCGGACCCTTCACAGATACGCAGTATTTT. It specifies CSASDYPSGPFTDTQYF. The J gene is TRBJ2-3, the V gene TRBV20-1; 7 bases map to TRBD2. This CDR3 is built from 17 residues. Germline lookup yields CDR1 DFQATT and CDR2 SNEGSKA (reference sequence). Trimming cost V 3 bases and J 2 bases; bases outside gene matches: 14.

This clonotype was seen repeatedly, ten times or more. CDR3 sequence: CASSPSGTSGGPTYNEQFF. In DNA form, the CDR3 reads TGCGCCAGCAGCCCTTCAGGGACTAGCGGGGGGCCTACCTACAATGAGCAGTTCTTC. This chain joins TRBV5-1 and TRBJ2-1; 15 positions match TRBD2. The germline gives CDR1 SGHRS, CDR2 YFSETQ. The CDR3 runs to 19 residues. The V gene end was trimmed by 4 bases and the J gene end by 2 bases; junction bases not matched to a gene: 10.

For this clonotype: This may come from a read error, since a much larger clone is one base off. V and J are TRBV18 and TRBJ2-1, with 9 bases aligning to TRBD1. This CDR3 spans 15 amino acids. Germline values: CDR1 KGHSH, CDR2 LQKENI. With 5 bases clipped from V and 8 bases from J, the junction kept 10 bases outside the gene matches. The CDR3 is CASSTAGTGYDEQFF. CDR3 coding DNA: TGTGCCAGCTCAACAGCCGGGACAGGGTACGATGAGCAGTTCTTC.

This clonotype appeared a few times. The chain joins TRBV12-3 or TRBV12-4 to TRBJ1-5, with TRBD1 matching over 8 bases. V gave up 10 bases and J gave up 7 bases; unmatched junction bases: 24. The CDR3 contains 18 residues. CDR3 in amino acids: CAKRQGAAGDESGQPQHF. CDR3 DNA: TGTGCCAAGAGGCAGGGGGCGGCAGGGGATGAATCTGGCCAGCCCCAGCATTTT.

The chain carries TRBV20-1 and TRBJ2-2, with D maybe TRBD1 (6 bases). The CDR3 has 15 amino acids. Trimming took off 3 bases at V and 5 bases at J, with 16 bases between the two ends. Germline lookup yields CDR1 DFQATT and CDR2 SNEGSKA (reference sequence). The DNA of the CDR3 is TGCAGTGCTAGCGTTATACAGCAGGGGACCGGGGAGCTGTTTTTT. It is translated as CSASVIQQGTGELFF.

This clonotype was counted at least ten times. This chain connects TRBV20-1 to TRBJ1-1, with D maybe TRBD1 (5 bases). With 5 bases removed from V and 3 bases from J, the gap between germline ends came to 16 bases. Germline V gene sequence: CDR1 DFQATT, CDR2 SNEGSKA (reference sequence). The CDR3 is made up of 14 amino acids. In nucleotides, the CDR3 is TGCAGTGCTCGCCTACGACAGACTTACACTGAAGCTTTCTTT. This codes for CSARLRQTYTEAFF.